The 6 T cell receptor beta chains in this list originate from one sample, sequenced in a study of control samples from healthy donors and cancer patients. This table comes from immunoSEQ multiplex PCR, and its TCRdb copy is limited to in-frame clones, with some not included. The sample includes over 150,000 clones, nearly 96% of them seen just once. Source material: blood. The receptors stem from a woman in her twenties or thirties in good health.

The chain links TRBV19 to TRBJ1-5; the match to TRBD1 covers 7 bases. Trimming at V came to 9 bases and at J to 6 bases, leaving 14 bases not matched to a gene. Germline V gene lookup returns CDR1 LNHDA and CDR2 SQIVND (reference sequence). This CDR3 is 15 amino acids long. The CDR3 DNA sequence: TGTGCCAGACCTAGACAGGGCCCCGCGAGTCAGCCCCAGCATTTT. Protein product: CARPRQGPASQPQHF.

The chain carries TRBV7-6 and TRBJ1-1; 7 bases are a match to TRBD1. The CDR3 loop spans 15 amino acids. Germline lookup yields CDR1 SGHVS and CDR2 FNYEAQ. V lost 5 bases and J lost 1; bases outside the gene matches: 7. The CDR3 DNA reads as TGTGCCAGCAGCCCGACAGGGTTGGGGAACACTGAAGCTTTCTTT. It is translated as CASSPTGLGNTEAFF.

The chain employs TRBV19 and TRBJ1-2; D uncertain. V shed 5 bases and J shed 5 bases, with 18 bases lying between them. The CDR3 is 15 amino acids. The germline CDR1 and CDR2 sequences are LNHDA and SQIVND (reference sequence). CDR3 sequence: CASSVRWAGVYGYTF. CDR3 coding DNA: TGTGCCAGTAGTGTCAGATGGGCTGGGGTTTATGGCTACACCTTC.

The J gene is TRBJ2-1, the V gene TRBV2; no clear D gene. This CDR3 spans 13 amino acids. V dropped 1 base and J dropped 2 bases, with 3 bases sitting between them. Germline CDR1 reads SNHLY; CDR2 reads FYNNEI. The CDR3 nucleotides read TGTGCCAGCAGTGAAGGAGCCTACAATGAGCAGTTCTTC. Translating it yields CASSEGAYNEQFF.

The V call is TRBV5-4, the J call TRBJ1-1, with TRBD1 as a possible D gene (5 bases). The CDR3 totals 15 residues. Per the germline V gene, CDR1 is SGHNT and CDR2 is YYREEE (reference sequence). Trimming removed 4 bases from V and 0 bases from J, with 13 bases in between. Here the CDR3 reads CASSVGGGLNTEAFF. CDR3 nucleotides: TGTGCCAGCAGCGTGGGGGGGGGATTGAACACTGAAGCTTTCTTT. Full variable domain (missing parts from reference TRBV5-4 and TRBJ1-1): ETGVTQSPTHLIKTRGQQVTLRCSSQSGHNTVSWYQQALGQGPQFIFQYYREEENGRGNFPPRFSGLQFPNYSSELNVNALELDDSALYLCASSVGGGLNTEAFFGQGTRLTVV.

This chain connects TRBV28 to TRBJ1-4, with D uncertain. CDR1 and CDR2 from the germline V gene are MDHEN and SYDVKM. The CDR3 contains 13 residues. V was shortened by 10 bases and J by 1 base, with 10 bases between the two germline ends. DNA of the CDR3: TGTGCCATCTCCGGCGGAACTAATGAAAAACTGTTTTTT. Translation gives CAISGGTNEKLFF.